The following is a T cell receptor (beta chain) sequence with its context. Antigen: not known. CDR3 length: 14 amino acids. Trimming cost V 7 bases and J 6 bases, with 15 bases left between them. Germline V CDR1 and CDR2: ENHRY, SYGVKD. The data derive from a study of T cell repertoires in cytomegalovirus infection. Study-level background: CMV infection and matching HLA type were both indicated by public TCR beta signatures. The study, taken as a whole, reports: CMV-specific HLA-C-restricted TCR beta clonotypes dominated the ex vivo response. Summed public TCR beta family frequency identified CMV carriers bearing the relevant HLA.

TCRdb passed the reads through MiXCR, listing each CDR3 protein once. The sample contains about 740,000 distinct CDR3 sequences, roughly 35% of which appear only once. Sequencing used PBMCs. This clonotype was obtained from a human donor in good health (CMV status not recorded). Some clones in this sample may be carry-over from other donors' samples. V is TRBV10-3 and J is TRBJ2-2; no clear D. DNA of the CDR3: TGTGCCATCATGGGCCAACCTAGGGCCGGGGAGCTGTTTTTT. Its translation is CAIMGQPRAGELFF.